This T cell receptor (beta chain) was recovered during a study of blood T cell repertoires in COVID-19. The table came from immunoSEQ multiplex PCR; TCRdb's copy has only in-frame clones and leaves some out. The table lists 250,000 to 350,000 clones, around 90% of them singletons. The J segment lost 3 bases and the V segment lost 5 bases, leaving 6 bases of the junction unmatched. The germline gives CDR1 SGDLS, CDR2 YYNGEE. CDR3 size: 16 residues. Remarks on this clone: Other DNA sequences of this sample code for an identical CDR3.

Source material: PBMCs or T cells enriched from blood (not recorded which). The chain joins TRBV9 to TRBJ2-6, with TRBD1 matching 9 bases. The source is a woman aged 30 to 39 who had recovered from COVID-19. In nucleotides, the CDR3 is TGTGCCAGCAGTGCACAGGGGGCAGGTGGGGCCAACGTCCTGACTTTC. Translated, it gives CASSAQGAGGANVLTF.